These 15 T cell receptor beta chains came from one sample sequenced in a study of T-cell reconstitution after alpha-beta-depleted transplantation in children. A library of TCRbeta sequences, prepared with unique molecular identifiers, was generated. TCRdb independently ran MiXCR on the PCR reads; one entry per CDR3 protein. The sample lists 600,000 to 700,000 distinct CDR3 sequences; 16% were seen once. Material: PBMCs from the stem cell graft donor, obtained from the stem cell graft. These receptors were collected from a human donor who donated a stem cell graft to a child with acute myeloid leukemia.

This clonotype was observed a few times. This chain joins TRBV25-1 and TRBJ1-4, with a weak D call TRBD1 (6 bases). The CDR3 runs to 15 residues. Germline V gives CDR1 MGHDK, CDR2 SYGVNS. Trimming cost V 4 bases and J 0 bases, with 9 bases left between them. CDR3 in DNA: TGTGCCAGCAGTGCCTACAGGGCAACTAATGAAAAACTGTTTTTT. Translation gives CASSAYRATNEKLFF. The full variable domain, with the rest looked up from reference TRBV25-1 and TRBJ1-4, is EADIYQTPRYLVIGTGKKITLECSQTMGHDKMYWYQQDPGMELHLIHYSYGVNSTEKGDLSSESTVSRIRTEHFPLTLESARPSHTSQYLCASSAYRATNEKLFFGSGTQLSVL.

Only a few counts were recorded for this clonotype. The chain joins TRBV13 to TRBJ2-1; TRBD1 is a possible D gene (5 bases). The ends were cut back, 1 base at V and 6 bases at J, with 19 bases in the middle. The CDR3 length is 17 residues. Per germline, CDR1 PRHDT and CDR2 FYEKMQ (reference sequence). The CDR3 DNA follows: TGTGCCAGCAGCTTAGCTTTAAATAGGGGAAGATTCAATGAGCAGTTCTTC. Amino acids: CASSLALNRGRFNEQFF.

V and J are TRBV28 and TRBJ1-5; 8 bases are a match to TRBD1. This CDR3 is built from 14 residues. Germline lookup yields CDR1 MDHEN and CDR2 SYDVKM. The junction had 5 bases not matched to a gene; V was cut back by 6 bases and J by 4 bases. The CDR3 loop is CASRRGQVNQPQHF. CDR3 DNA sequence: TGTGCCAGCAGACGGGGACAGGTGAATCAGCCCCAGCATTTT.

This clonotype was picked up many times. The DNA of the CDR3 is TGTGCCAGCAGCTTAGTCGCCAGGAACACTGAAGCTTTCTTT. It yields the protein CASSLVARNTEAFF. The rearrangement joins TRBV7-9 to TRBJ1-1; no clear D. Germline loops: CDR1 SEHNR, CDR2 FQNEAQ (reference sequence). The CDR3 extends over 14 amino acids. The germline V and J ends were trimmed by 1 base and 1 base, with 7 bases remaining between them.

In this sample, this clonotype turned up a few times. The chain employs TRBV6-5 and TRBJ1-5; 8 bases line up with TRBD1. Germline V gene sequence: CDR1 MNHEY, CDR2 SVGAGI. V shed 4 bases, J shed 2 bases, and the junction held 4 bases outside the gene matches. This CDR3 has 15 residues. The CDR3 nucleotides read TGTGCCAGCAGTTTCCAGGGGGCGGGCAATCAGCCCCAGCATTTT. Translated, it gives CASSFQGAGNQPQHF.

Details on this clonotype: Since a much larger clone is just one base distant, this may be a read error. The V gene is TRBV29-1, the J gene TRBJ2-3; D might be TRBD2 (5 bases). The CDR3 loop spans 12 amino acids. CDR1 and CDR2 (germline): SQVTM, ANQGSEA. V dropped 7 bases and J dropped 2 bases, with 10 bases sitting between them. The CDR3 is CSGGPPTDTQYF. CDR3 in DNA: TGCAGCGGCGGGCCCCCCACAGATACGCAGTATTTT.

The chain couples TRBV25-1 to TRBJ1-2; maybe TRBD1 (5 bases). Germline V gene lookup returns CDR1 MGHDK and CDR2 SYGVNS. Between the trimmed V and J ends, which lost 6 bases and 7 bases, there was a span of 21 bases. The CDR3 loop spans 15 amino acids. In DNA, the CDR3 is TGTGCCAGCAGCGGCCGGGACCGAGGGGTTAGTGGCTACACCTTC. Translating gives CASSGRDRGVSGYTF.

The gene calls are TRBV5-1 and TRBJ2-1; TRBD2 might be the D (6 bases). V lost 4 bases, J lost 8 bases, and 19 bases lay in between. CDR3 length: 15 residues. The germline CDR1 and CDR2 sequences are SGHRS and YFSETQ. CDR3 loop: CASSSGLLLTYEQFF. The CDR3, as DNA: TGCGCCAGCAGCAGCGGGTTACTCCTTACGTATGAGCAGTTCTTC. Drawing the rest from reference TRBV5-1 and TRBJ2-1, the complete variable domain is KAGVTQTPRYLIKTRGQQVTLSCSPISGHRSVSWYQQTPGQGLQFLFEYFSETQRNKGNFPGRFSGRQFSNSRSEMNVSTLELGDSALYLCASSSGLLLTYEQFFGPGTRLTVL.

This clonotype has ten or more counts. The chain is built from TRBV20-1 and TRBJ1-4; D might be TRBD1 (5 bases). The V end was cut by 1 base, the J end by 5 bases, with 5 bases between. This CDR3 is 12 amino acids long. Germline CDR1 is DFQATT and CDR2 is SNEGSKA (reference sequence). The CDR3 reads CSARGQNEKLFF. In DNA form, the CDR3 reads TGCAGTGCTAGAGGACAGAATGAAAAACTGTTTTTT.

V is TRBV7-6 and J is TRBJ1-1; D is unresolved. The CDR3 is 16 amino acids. The V end lost 1 base, the J end lost 0 bases, and 12 bases lay between the germline ends. CDR1 SGHVS and CDR2 FNYEAQ come from the germline V gene. The CDR3 sequence is CASSLGLSNLNTEAFF. In nucleotides, the CDR3 is TGTGCCAGCAGCTTAGGTTTGTCGAACTTGAACACTGAAGCTTTCTTT.

The sample holds many counts of this clonotype. The chain carries TRBV10-3 and TRBJ2-3; D tentatively reads TRBD1 or TRBD2 (5 bases each). V shed 0 bases and J shed 0 bases, with 13 bases lying between them. From germline, CDR1 is ENHRY and CDR2 SYGVKD. The CDR3 has 17 amino acids. For the CDR3, the DNA is TGTGCCATCAGTGAGTCCGGTCGGGGCCCTAGCACAGATACGCAGTATTTT. As protein: CAISESGRGPSTDTQYF.

This clonotype was seen repeatedly, ten times or more. The rearrangement joins TRBV29-1 to TRBJ1-5; tentatively, D is TRBD1 (5 bases). Deletions cut 5 bases from V and 4 bases from J, with 12 bases between. This CDR3 is 13 amino acids long. Germline V gives CDR1 SQVTM, CDR2 ANQGSEA. CDR3 DNA sequence: TGCAGCGTTCTGGCAGGGAGAAATCAGCCCCAGCATTTT. Translation: CSVLAGRNQPQHF. Full variable domain (remainder filled in from reference TRBV29-1 and TRBJ1-5): SAVISQKPSRDICQRGTSLTIQCQVDSQVTMMFWYRQQPGQSLTLIATANQGSEATYESGFVIDKFPISRPNLTFSTLTVSNMSPEDSSIYLCSVLAGRNQPQHFGDGTRLSIL.

The chain is built from TRBV7-8 and TRBJ2-1; D is uncertain. The V and J ends lost 9 bases and 2 bases respectively, with 14 bases between them. CDR1 is SGHVS and CDR2 is FQNEAQ in the germline V gene. CDR3 length equals 14 residues. The CDR3 sequence is CARSDNAAYNEQFF. The CDR3 bases are TGTGCCAGGAGTGACAACGCGGCCTACAATGAGCAGTTCTTC.

This clonotype has a count of ten or more. This chain uses TRBV7-2 with TRBJ1-6; 8 bases fit TRBD1. Germline V lookup: CDR1 SGHTA, CDR2 FQGNSA. The CDR3 covers 15 residues. Losses at the gene ends were 5 bases for V and 7 bases for J; bases not matched to a gene: 7. CDR3 DNA sequence: TGTGCCAGCAGCCCTCTTGGACAGGGAAATTCACCCCTCCACTTT. It yields the protein CASSPLGQGNSPLHF.

The DNA for the CDR3 is TGTGCCAGCAGCGCAGGGGGGTCTGAGCAGTTCTTC. This translates into CASSAGGSEQFF. This sequence joins TRBV9 and TRBJ2-1, with D possibly being TRBD1 (7 bases). Between the trimmed V and J ends, which lost 3 bases and 9 bases, there was a span of 10 bases. There are 12 residues in the CDR3. From germline, CDR1 is SGDLS and CDR2 YYNGEE.